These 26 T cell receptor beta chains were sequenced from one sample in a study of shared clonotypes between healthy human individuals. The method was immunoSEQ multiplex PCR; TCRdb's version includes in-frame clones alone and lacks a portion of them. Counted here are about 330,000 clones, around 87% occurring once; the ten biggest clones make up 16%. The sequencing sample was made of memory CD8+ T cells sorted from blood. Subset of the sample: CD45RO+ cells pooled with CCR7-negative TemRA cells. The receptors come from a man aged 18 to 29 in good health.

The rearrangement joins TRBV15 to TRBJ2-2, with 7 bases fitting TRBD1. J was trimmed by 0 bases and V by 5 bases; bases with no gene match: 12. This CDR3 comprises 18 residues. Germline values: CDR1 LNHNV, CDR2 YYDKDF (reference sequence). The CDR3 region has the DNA TGTGCCACCAGCGGTTCCGGGACAGTTGAAACGAACACCGGGGAGCTGTTTTTT. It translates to CATSGSGTVETNTGELFF.

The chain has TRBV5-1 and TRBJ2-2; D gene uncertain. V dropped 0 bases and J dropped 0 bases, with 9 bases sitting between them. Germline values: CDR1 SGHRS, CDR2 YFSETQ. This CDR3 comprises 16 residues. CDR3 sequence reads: CASSLAPRANTGELFF. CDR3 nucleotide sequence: TGCGCCAGCAGCTTGGCCCCCAGAGCGAACACCGGGGAGCTGTTTTTT.

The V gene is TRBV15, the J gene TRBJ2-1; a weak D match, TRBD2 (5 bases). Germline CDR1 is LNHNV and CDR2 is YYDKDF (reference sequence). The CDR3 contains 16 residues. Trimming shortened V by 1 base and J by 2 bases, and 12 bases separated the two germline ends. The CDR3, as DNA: TGTGCCACCAGCAGAGTCGGGCGGGCTACCTACAATGAGCAGTTCTTC. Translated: CATSRVGRATYNEQFF.

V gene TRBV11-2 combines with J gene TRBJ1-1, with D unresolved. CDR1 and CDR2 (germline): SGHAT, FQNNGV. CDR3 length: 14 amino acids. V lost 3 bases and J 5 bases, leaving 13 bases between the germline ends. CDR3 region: CASSFNPEQTEAFF. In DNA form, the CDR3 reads TGTGCCAGCAGCTTTAATCCGGAACAGACTGAAGCTTTCTTT.

CDR3 nucleotide sequence: TGTGCCAGCAGTTTAATCGGACAGTATAATTCACCCCTCCACTTT. Translation gives CASSLIGQYNSPLHF. The genes are TRBV27 and TRBJ1-6; D perhaps matches TRBD1 (6 bases). With 2 bases removed from V and 4 bases from J, the gap between germline ends came to 9 bases. Germline V gene lookup returns CDR1 MNHEY and CDR2 SMNVEV (reference sequence). The CDR3 has 15 amino acids.

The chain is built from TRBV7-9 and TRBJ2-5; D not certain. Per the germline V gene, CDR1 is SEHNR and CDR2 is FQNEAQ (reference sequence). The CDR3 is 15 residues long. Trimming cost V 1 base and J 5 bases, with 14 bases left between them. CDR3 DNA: TGTGCCAGCAGCTTAGTTGCATTGGGGATGGAGACCCAGTACTTC. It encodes CASSLVALGMETQYF.

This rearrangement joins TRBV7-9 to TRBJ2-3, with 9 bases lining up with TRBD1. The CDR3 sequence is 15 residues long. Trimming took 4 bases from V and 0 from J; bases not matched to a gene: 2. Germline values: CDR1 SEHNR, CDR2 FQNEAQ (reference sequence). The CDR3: CASSWGTGSTDTQYF. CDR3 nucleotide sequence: TGTGCCAGCAGCTGGGGGACAGGGAGCACAGATACGCAGTATTTT.

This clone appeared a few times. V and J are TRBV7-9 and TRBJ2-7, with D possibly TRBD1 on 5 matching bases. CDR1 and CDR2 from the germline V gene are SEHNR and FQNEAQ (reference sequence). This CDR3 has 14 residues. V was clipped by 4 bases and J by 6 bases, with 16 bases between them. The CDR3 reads CASSSVQGVSEQYF. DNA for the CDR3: TGTGCCAGCAGCTCGGTGCAGGGCGTATCCGAGCAGTACTTC.

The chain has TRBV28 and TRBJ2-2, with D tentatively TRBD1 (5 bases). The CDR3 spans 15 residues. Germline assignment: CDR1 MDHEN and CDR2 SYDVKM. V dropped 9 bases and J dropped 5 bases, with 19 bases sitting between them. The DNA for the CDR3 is TGTGCCAGTGTTCCAGGCAGGGTGGGGACCGGGGAGCTGTTTTTT. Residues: CASVPGRVGTGELFF. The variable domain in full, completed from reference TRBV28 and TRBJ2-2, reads DVKVTQSSRYLVKRTGEKVFLECVQDMDHENMFWYRQDPGLGLRLIYFSYDVKMKEKGDIPEGYSVSREKKERFSLILESASTNQTSMYLCASVPGRVGTGELFFGEGSRLTVL.

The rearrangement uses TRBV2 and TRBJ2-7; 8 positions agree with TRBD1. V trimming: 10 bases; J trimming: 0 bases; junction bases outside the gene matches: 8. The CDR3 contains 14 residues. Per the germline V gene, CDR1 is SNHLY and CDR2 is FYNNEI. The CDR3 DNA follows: TGTGCCACCATCGGGACAGGTAACTCCTACGAGCAGTACTTC. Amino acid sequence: CATIGTGNSYEQYF.

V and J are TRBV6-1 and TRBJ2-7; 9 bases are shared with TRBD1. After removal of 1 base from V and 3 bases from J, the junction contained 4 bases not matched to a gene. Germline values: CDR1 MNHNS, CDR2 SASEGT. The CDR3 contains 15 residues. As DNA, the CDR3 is TGTGCCAGCAGTGAAGGGACAGGGGCTGGCTACGAGCAGTACTTC. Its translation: CASSEGTGAGYEQYF.

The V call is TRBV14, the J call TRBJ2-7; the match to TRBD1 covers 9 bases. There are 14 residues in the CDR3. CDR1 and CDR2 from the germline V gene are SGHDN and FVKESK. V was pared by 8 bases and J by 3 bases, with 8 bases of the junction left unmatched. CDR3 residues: CASSSGQGNYEQYF. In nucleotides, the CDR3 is TGTGCCAGCTCGTCGGGACAGGGCAACTACGAGCAGTACTTC.

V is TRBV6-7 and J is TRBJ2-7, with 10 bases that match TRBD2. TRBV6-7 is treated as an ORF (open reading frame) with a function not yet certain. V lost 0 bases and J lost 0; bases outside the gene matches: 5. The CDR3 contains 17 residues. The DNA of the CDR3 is TGTGCCAGCAGTTACTCGGCAATAGCGGGAGGCTCCTACGAGCAGTACTTC. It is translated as CASSYSAIAGGSYEQYF.

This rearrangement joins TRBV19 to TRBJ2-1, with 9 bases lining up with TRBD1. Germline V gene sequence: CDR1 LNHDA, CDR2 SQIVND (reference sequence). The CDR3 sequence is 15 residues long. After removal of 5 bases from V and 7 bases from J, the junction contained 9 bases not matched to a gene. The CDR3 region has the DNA TGTGCCAGTAGTGAGGGACAGGGTGTCTTTAATGAGCAGTTCTTC. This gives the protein CASSEGQGVFNEQFF.

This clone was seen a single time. CDR3 sequence: CASSLSGGSEAFF. CDR3 in DNA: TGTGCCAGCAGCTTATCGGGGGGCAGTGAAGCTTTCTTT. The J gene is TRBJ1-1, the V gene TRBV11-2; weak D call: TRBD1 (6 bases). This CDR3 is built from 13 residues. The V end was cut by 2 bases, the J end by 7 bases, with 11 bases between. CDR1 and CDR2 from the germline V gene are SGHAT and FQNNGV.

CDR3 protein: CASSPEGSGQETQYF. Written as DNA, the CDR3 is TGTGCCAGCAGCCCGGAGGGGAGCGGGCAAGAGACCCAGTACTTC. The gene calls are TRBV9 and TRBJ2-5, with a possible D match to TRBD2 (6 bases). Germline assignment: CDR1 SGDLS and CDR2 YYNGEE. V lost 4 bases and J lost 2, with 15 bases in between. The CDR3 totals 15 residues.

CDR3 sequence (DNA): TGTGCCAGCAGTCTAGACGGGACAGGGGGCTTTGGCTACACCTTC. Residues: CASSLDGTGGFGYTF. The chain employs TRBV7-6 and TRBJ1-2; 12 bases line up with TRBD1. The CDR3 is made up of 15 amino acids. Germline V gives CDR1 SGHVS, CDR2 FNYEAQ. J gave up 7 bases and V 6 bases, and 9 bases lay outside the gene matches.

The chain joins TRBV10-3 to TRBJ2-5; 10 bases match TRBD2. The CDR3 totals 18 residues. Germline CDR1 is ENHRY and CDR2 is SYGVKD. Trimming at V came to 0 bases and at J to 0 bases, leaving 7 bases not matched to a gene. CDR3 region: CAISESGLADEYQETQYF. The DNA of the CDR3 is TGTGCCATCAGTGAGTCTGGACTAGCGGACGAATACCAAGAGACCCAGTACTTC.

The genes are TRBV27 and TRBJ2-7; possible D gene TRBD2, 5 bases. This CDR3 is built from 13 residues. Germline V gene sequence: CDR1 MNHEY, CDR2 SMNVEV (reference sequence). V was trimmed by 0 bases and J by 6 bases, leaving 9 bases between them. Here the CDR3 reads CASSLSSSGEQYF. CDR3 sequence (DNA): TGTGCCAGCAGTTTATCGTCGAGCGGCGAGCAGTACTTC.

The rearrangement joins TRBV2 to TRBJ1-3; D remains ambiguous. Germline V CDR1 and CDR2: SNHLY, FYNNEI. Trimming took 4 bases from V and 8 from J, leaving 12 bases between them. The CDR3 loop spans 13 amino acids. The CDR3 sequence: CASSGEQRDTIYF. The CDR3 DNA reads TGTGCCAGCAGTGGGGAACAGCGGGACACCATATATTTT.

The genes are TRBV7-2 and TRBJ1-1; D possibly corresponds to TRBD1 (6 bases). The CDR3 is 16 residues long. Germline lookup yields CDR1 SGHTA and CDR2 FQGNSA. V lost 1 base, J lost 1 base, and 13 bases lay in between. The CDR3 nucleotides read TGTGCCAGCAGCTTAGGTACAGGGTTTGGGAACACTGAAGCTTTCTTT. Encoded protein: CASSLGTGFGNTEAFF.

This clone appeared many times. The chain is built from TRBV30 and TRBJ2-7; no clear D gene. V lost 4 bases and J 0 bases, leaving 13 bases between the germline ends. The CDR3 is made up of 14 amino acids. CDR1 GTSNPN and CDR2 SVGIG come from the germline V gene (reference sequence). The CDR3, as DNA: TGTGCCTGGAACCTAAGAATGGGCTCCTACGAGCAGTACTTC. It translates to CAWNLRMGSYEQYF.

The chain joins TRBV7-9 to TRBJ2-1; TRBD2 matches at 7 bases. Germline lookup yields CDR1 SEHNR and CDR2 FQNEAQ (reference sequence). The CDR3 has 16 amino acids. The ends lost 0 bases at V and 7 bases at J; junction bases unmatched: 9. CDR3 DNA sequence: TGTGCCAGCAGCTTAGCTCTGGCGGGAGTTAGTAATGAGCAGTTCTTC. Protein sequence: CASSLALAGVSNEQFF.

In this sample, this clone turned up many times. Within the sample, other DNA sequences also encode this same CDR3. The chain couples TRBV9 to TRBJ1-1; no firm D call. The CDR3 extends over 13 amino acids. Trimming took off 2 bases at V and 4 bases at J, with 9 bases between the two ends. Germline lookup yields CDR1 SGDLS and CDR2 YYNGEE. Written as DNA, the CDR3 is TGTGCCAGCAGCGTGGGAGTACTCACTGAAGCTTTCTTT. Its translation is CASSVGVLTEAFF.

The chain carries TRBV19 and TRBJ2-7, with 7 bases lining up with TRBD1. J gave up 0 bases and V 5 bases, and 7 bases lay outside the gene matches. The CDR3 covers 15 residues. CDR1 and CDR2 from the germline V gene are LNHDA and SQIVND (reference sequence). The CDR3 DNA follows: TGTGCCAGTAGTCAGGGACAGTTTTTCTCCTACGAGCAGTACTTC. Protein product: CASSQGQFFSYEQYF.

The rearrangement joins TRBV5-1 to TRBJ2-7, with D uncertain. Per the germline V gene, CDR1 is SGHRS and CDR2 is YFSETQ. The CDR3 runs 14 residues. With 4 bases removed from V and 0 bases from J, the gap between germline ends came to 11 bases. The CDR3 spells CASSLTSSSYEQYF. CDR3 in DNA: TGCGCCAGCAGCCTGACCAGCTCCTCCTACGAGCAGTACTTC.